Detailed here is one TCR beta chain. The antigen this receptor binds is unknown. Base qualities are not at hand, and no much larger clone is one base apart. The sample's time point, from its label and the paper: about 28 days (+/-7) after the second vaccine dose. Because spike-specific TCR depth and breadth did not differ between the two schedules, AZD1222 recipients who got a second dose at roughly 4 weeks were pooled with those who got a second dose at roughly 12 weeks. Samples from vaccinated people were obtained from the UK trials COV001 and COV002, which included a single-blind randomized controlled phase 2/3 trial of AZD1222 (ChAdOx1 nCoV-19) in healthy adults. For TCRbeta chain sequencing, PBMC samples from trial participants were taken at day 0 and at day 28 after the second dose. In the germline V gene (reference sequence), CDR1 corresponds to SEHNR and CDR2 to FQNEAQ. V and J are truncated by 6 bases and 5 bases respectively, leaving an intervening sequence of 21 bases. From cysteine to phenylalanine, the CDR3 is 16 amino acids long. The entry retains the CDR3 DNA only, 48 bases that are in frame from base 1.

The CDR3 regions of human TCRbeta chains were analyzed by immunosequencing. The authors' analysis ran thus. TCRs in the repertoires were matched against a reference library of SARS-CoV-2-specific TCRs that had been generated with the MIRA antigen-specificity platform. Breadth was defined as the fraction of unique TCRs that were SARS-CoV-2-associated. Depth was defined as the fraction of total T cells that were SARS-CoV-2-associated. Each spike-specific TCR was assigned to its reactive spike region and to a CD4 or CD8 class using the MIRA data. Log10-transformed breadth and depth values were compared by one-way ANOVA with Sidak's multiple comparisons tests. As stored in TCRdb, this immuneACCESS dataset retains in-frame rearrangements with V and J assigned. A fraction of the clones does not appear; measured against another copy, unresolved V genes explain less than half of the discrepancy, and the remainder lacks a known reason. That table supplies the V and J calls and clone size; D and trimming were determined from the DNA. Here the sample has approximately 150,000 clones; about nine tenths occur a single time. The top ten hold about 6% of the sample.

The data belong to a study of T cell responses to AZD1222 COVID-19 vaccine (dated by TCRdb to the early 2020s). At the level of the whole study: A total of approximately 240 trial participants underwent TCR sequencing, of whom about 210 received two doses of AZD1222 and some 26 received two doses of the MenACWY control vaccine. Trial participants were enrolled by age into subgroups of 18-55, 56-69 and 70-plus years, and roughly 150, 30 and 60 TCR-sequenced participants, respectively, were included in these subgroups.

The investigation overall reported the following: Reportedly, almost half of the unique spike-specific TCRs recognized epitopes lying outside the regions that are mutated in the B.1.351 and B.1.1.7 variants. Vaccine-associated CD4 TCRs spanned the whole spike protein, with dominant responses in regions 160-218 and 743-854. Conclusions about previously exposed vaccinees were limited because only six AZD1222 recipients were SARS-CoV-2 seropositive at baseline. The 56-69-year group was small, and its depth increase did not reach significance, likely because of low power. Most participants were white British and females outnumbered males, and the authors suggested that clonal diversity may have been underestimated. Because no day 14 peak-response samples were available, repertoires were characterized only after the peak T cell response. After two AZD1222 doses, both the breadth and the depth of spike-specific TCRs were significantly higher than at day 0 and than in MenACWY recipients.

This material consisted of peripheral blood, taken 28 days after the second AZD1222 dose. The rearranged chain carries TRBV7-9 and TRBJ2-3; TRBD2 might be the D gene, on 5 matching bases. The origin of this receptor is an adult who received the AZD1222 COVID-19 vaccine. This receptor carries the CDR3 CASSMTGKRAIDTQYF. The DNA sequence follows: TGTGCCAGCAGTATGACGGGAAAGAGGGCCATAGATACGCAGTATTTT.